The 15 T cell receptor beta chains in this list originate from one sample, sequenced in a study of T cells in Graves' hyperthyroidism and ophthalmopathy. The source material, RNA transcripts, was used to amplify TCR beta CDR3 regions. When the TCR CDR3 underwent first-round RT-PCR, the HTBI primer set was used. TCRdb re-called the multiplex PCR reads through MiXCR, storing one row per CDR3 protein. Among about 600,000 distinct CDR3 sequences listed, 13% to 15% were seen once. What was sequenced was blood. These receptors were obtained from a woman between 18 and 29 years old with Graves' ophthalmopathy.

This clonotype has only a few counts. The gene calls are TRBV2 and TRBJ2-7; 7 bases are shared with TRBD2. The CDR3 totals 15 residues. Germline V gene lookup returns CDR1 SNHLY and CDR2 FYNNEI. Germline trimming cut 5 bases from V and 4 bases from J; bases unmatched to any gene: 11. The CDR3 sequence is CASSYWAGAQYEQYF. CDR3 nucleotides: TGTGCCAGCAGTTACTGGGCGGGAGCCCAGTACGAGCAGTACTTC.

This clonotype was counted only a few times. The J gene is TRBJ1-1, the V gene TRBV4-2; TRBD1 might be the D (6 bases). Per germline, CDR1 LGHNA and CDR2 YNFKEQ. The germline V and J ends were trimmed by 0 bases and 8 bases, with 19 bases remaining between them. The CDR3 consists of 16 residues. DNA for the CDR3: TGTGCCAGCAGCCAAGATACAGAGGGGGTGAGTAAGGAAGCTTTCTTT. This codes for CASSQDTEGVSKEAFF.

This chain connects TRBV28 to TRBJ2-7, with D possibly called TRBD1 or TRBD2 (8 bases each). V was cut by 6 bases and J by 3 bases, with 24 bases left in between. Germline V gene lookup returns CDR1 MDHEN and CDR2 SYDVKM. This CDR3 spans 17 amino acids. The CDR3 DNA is TGTGCCAGCAGCTCATACGGGGGGGCAGGGGGCGTCTACGAGCAGTACTTC. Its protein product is CASSSYGGAGGVYEQYF.

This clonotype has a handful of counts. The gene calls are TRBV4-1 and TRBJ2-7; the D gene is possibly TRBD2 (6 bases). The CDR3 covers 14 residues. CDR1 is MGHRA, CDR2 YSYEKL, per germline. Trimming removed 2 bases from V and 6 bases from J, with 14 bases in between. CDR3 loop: CASSQPLRGGEQYF. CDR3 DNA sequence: TGCGCCAGCAGCCAACCCCTACGGGGAGGCGAGCAGTACTTC.

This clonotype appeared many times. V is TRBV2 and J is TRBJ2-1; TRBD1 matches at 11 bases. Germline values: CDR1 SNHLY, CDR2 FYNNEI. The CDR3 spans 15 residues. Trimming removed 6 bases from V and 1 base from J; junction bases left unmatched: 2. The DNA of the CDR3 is TGTGCCAGCAGCGGGACAGGGGGGTCCTACAATGAGCAGTTCTTC. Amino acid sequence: CASSGTGGSYNEQFF.

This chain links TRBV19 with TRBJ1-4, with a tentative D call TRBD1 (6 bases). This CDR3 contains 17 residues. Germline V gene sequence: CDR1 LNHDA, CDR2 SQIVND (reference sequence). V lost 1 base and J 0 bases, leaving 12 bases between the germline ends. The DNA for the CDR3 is TGTGCCAGTAGTATAGCCCGGACAGCCGCAACTAATGAAAAACTGTTTTTT. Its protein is CASSIARTAATNEKLFF.

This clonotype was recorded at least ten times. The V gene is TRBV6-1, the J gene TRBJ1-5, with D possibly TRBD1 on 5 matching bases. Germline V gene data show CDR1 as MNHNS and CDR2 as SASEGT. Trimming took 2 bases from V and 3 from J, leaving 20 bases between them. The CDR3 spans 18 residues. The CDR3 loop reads CASSETGRGTYVNQPQHF. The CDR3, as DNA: TGTGCCAGCAGTGAAACGGGTCGGGGGACTTATGTCAATCAGCCCCAGCATTTT.

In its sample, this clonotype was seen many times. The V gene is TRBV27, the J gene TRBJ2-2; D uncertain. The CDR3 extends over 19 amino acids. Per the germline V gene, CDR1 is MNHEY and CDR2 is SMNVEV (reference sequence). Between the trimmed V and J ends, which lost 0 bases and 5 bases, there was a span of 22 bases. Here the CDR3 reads CASSLSQTAGPRITGELFF. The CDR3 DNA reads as TGTGCCAGCAGTTTATCCCAAACAGCCGGGCCTCGGATTACCGGGGAGCTGTTTTTT.

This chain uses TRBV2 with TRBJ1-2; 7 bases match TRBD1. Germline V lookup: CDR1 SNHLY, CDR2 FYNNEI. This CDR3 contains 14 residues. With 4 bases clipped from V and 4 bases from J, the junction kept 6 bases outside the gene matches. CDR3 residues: CASSGRQGPYGYTF. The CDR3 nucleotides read TGTGCCAGCAGTGGACGACAGGGTCCCTATGGCTACACCTTC.

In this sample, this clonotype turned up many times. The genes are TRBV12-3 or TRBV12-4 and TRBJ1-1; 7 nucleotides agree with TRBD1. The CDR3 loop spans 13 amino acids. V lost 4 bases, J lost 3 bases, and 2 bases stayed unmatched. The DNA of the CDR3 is TGTGCCAGCAGTTCGGACAGGTACACTGAAGCTTTCTTT. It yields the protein CASSSDRYTEAFF.

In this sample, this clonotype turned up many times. The chain's CDR3 is CSARPGTSGIQETQYF. The CDR3 region has the DNA TGCAGTGCTAGACCCGGGACTAGCGGGATACAAGAGACCCAGTACTTC. V gene TRBV20-1 combines with J gene TRBJ2-5, with 13 positions matching TRBD2. V lost 2 bases to trimming and J lost 2 bases; unmatched junction nucleotides: 5. CDR3 length equals 16 residues. CDR1 is DFQATT and CDR2 is SNEGSKA in the germline V gene (reference sequence).

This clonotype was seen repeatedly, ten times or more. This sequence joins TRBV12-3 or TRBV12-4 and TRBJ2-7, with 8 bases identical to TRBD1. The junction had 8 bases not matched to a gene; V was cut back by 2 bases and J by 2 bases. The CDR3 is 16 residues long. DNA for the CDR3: TGTGCCAGCAGTTTACCCATCGGACAGGGCACCTACGAGCAGTACTTC. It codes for CASSLPIGQGTYEQYF.

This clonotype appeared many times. The CDR3 loop reads CASSRARGNTEAFF. The DNA for the CDR3 is TGTGCCAGCAGCCGCGCTAGGGGGAACACTGAAGCTTTCTTT. V usage is TRBV7-2 and J usage is TRBJ1-1, with a possible D match to TRBD1 (5 bases). In germline, CDR1 is SGHTA, CDR2 FQGNSA. The CDR3 totals 14 residues. The germline V and J ends were trimmed by 5 bases and 1 base, with 11 bases remaining between them. The full variable domain, rest sourced from reference TRBV7-2 and TRBJ1-1, is GAGVSQSPSNKVTEKGKDVELRCDPISGHTALYWYRQSLGQGLEFLIYFQGNSAPDKSGLPSDRFSAERTGGSVSTLTIQRTQQEDSAVYLCASSRARGNTEAFFGQGTRLTVV.

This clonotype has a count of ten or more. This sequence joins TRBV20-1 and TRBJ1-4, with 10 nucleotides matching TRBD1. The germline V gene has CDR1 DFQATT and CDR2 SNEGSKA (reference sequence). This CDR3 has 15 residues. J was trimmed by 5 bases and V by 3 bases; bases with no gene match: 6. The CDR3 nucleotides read TGCAGTGCTAGGGGGACAGGGGCCGGGAATGAAAAACTGTTTTTT. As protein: CSARGTGAGNEKLFF.

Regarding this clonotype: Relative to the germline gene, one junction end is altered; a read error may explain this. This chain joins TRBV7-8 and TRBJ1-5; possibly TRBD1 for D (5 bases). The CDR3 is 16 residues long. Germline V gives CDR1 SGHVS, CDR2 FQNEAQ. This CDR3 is CASGLARLGGGQPQHF. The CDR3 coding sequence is TGTGCCAGCGGCTTAGCGCGTTTGGGGGGGGGACAGCCCCAGCATTTT.